This T cell receptor beta chain comes out of a study of T cell changes during pregnancy in multiple sclerosis. The CDR3 runs 14 residues. The germline V and J ends were trimmed by 4 bases and 0 bases, with 9 bases remaining between them. CDR1 SNHLY and CDR2 FYNNEI come from the germline V gene. Using immunoSEQ multiplex PCR, the repertoire was profiled, and TCRdb retains in-frame clones only, with some absent. Of over 50,000 clones in the sample, about 85% were seen once. The V and J genes are TRBV2 and TRBJ1-1; D unclear. Specimen: CD4+ T cells from peripheral blood mononuclear cells, collected in the third trimester of pregnancy. The TCR was taken from a female donor with multiple sclerosis, enrolled in a pregnancy study. CDR3 protein: CASSVGRMNTEAFF. CDR3 DNA: TGTGCCAGCAGTGTTGGCAGGATGAACACTGAAGCTTTCTTT.